This TCR beta chain was sequenced during a study of T cell responses to AZD1222 COVID-19 vaccine. Details on this clone: What it recognizes is unknown.

The CDR3 is made up of 15 amino acids. After removal of 0 bases from V and 3 bases from J, the junction contained 3 bases not matched to a gene. CDR1 LGHDT and CDR2 YNNKEL come from the germline V gene (reference sequence). Libraries were prepared by immunoSEQ multiplex PCR; TCRdb keeps only in-frame clonotypes and omits some of them. The table has approximately 120,000 clones, around 90% seen once. Study conclusions and caveats: Clonal diversity may have been underestimated, and the donors were mostly white British, with more females than males. Researchers took repertoire samples only after the peak T cell response had come.

The sequencing used peripheral blood, collected on day 0 of AZD1222 vaccination. The V call is TRBV3-1 (or the pseudogene TRBV3-2), the J call TRBJ1-1; TRBD1 agrees at 8 bases. This receptor was taken from an adult in good health. The CDR3: CASSQEDRGHTEAFF. DNA of the CDR3: TGTGCCAGCAGCCAAGAAGACAGGGGACACACTGAAGCTTTCTTT.